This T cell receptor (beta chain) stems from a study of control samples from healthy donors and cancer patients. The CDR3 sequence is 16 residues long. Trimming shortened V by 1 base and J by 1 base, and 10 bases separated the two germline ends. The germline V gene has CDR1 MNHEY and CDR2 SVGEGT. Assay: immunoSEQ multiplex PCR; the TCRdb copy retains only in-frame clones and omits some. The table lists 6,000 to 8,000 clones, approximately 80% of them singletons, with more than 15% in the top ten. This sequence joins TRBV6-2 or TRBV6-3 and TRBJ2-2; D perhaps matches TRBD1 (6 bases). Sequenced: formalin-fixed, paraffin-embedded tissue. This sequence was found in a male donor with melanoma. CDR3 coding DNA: TGTGCCAGCAGTTACTTACCGGGACAGAACACCGGGGAGCTGTTTTTT. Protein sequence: CASSYLPGQNTGELFF.